The 9 T cell receptor beta chains listed next were all sequenced from one sample in a study of blood T cells in healthy people across ages. A sample-barcoded 5' primer and a J-beta primer mix were used in a second PCR of about 6 to 11 cycles. TCRdb redid the calling of the 5' RACE reads with MiXCR, one entry per CDR3 protein. The sample lists about 1.5 million distinct CDR3 sequences, 42% seen once, with about 4.1% in the top ten. The specimen was blood. The receptors shown here come from a woman under 30 in good health.

This clonotype has more than one count but fewer than ten. V is TRBV29-1 and J is TRBJ2-7; 11 positions match TRBD2. This CDR3 region has 13 residues. The germline CDR1 and CDR2 sequences are SQVTM and ANQGSEA. V lost 2 bases, J lost 5 bases, and 2 bases stayed unmatched. The CDR3: CSVEILAGDEQYF. The CDR3 DNA reads as TGCAGCGTTGAAATACTAGCGGGAGACGAGCAGTACTTC.

The chain links TRBV7-9 to TRBJ2-7; TRBD2 agrees at 8 bases. V dropped 3 bases and J dropped 2; count of bases not matched to a gene: 6. This CDR3 has 15 amino acids. In germline, CDR1 is SEHNR, CDR2 FQNEAQ (reference sequence). The DNA for the CDR3 is TGTGCCAGCAGCTTCCCCCTACTAGCGGCCTACGAGCAGTACTTC. Translation gives CASSFPLLAAYEQYF.

This clonotype came up a few times. The rearrangement uses TRBV6-2 or TRBV6-3 and TRBJ1-5; weak D call: TRBD1 (6 bases). V was cut by 4 bases and J by 5 bases, with 9 bases left in between. The germline gives CDR1 MNHEY, CDR2 SVGEGT. This CDR3 is 13 amino acids long. In DNA form, the CDR3 reads TGTGCCAGCAGTTGGGCAGGGGATCAGCCCCAGCATTTT. The encoded protein is CASSWAGDQPQHF.

This clonotype was counted a few times. This rearrangement joins TRBV7-2 to TRBJ2-5; 12 bases are shared with TRBD2. In germline, CDR1 is SGHTA, CDR2 FQGNSA. CDR3 length: 19 residues. V was pared by 2 bases and J by 2 bases, with 12 bases of the junction left unmatched. The CDR3 DNA is TGTGCCAGCAGCTTAATGAGGCTAGCGGGAGGGCGGGTACAAGAGACCCAGTACTTC. It encodes CASSLMRLAGGRVQETQYF.

Details on this clonotype: This sequence may be a read error, since a much larger clone differs from it by one base. V is TRBV4-1 and J is TRBJ2-1; perhaps TRBD2 as D (5 bases). The J call may be wrong; the DNA end is better matched by TRBJ2-7. This CDR3 region has 15 residues. Germline V gene data show CDR1 as MGHRA and CDR2 as YSYEKL. CDR3: CASSQAGNPYNEQYF. CDR3 nucleotide sequence: TGCGCCAGCAGCCAAGCCGGGAACCCCTACAATGAGCAGTACTTC.

This clonotype came up a few times. This chain joins TRBV29-1 and TRBJ2-3; D call uncertain. CDR1 is SQVTM, CDR2 ANQGSEA, per germline. V was pared by 4 bases and J by 5 bases, with 13 bases between. The CDR3 covers 13 residues. CDR3 in amino acids: CSVAGRLRDTQYF. In DNA form, the CDR3 reads TGCAGCGTTGCGGGCCGCTTGAGAGATACGCAGTATTTT.

This clonotype was picked up a small number of times. V and J are TRBV20-1 and TRBJ2-7; D possibly corresponds to TRBD2 (5 bases). The V end was cut by 8 bases, the J end by 5 bases, with 19 bases between. This CDR3 comprises 13 residues. Germline values: CDR1 DFQATT, CDR2 SNEGSKA (reference sequence). CDR3 nucleotides: TGCAGTATCGGGAAGAGGCGTCGGAACGAGCAGTACTTC. It specifies CSIGKRRRNEQYF.

This clonotype was picked up one time. This sequence may be a read error, since a much larger clone differs from it by one base. The V call is TRBV12-3 or TRBV12-4, the J call TRBJ2-5; D perhaps matches TRBD1 (6 bases). The DNA end favors TRBJ2-7, so the J call may be wrong. The CDR3 is 14 amino acids. DNA for the CDR3: TGTGCCAGCAGTTTTGGGCAGGGGAGAGACGAGCAGTACTTC. Its translation is CASSFGQGRDEQYF.

This clonotype was found once. The chain uses TRBV6-1 and TRBJ1-2; no reliable D call. The CDR3 totals 15 residues. Germline V gene data show CDR1 as MNHNS and CDR2 as SASEGT. Between the trimmed V and J ends, which lost 3 bases and 0 bases, there was a span of 11 bases. CDR3 loop: CASSDISVTNYGYTF. In DNA form, the CDR3 reads TGTGCCAGCAGTGATATATCAGTCACTAACTATGGCTACACCTTC.